A single sample gave rise to the 28 T cell receptor beta chains below, sequenced in a study of human T cells and chemical hapten exposure. The time point was: patch test 3, about 24 weeks after DPC sensitization. This sample's treatment: therapeutic diphenylcyclopropenone sensitization with weekly scalp DPC. TCRdb reprocessed the RACE reads with MiXCR, giving one entry per CDR3 protein. The data hold some 110,000 distinct CDR3 sequences, with around 10% observed a single time. The input for sequencing was whole blood, taken in connection with sensitization to the hapten diphenylcyclopropenone (DPC). The receptors were sampled from a woman aged 45-65 years with alopecia areata. Some clones in this sample may be carry-over from other donors' samples.

In this sample, this clonotype turned up a few times. The V call is TRBV7-3, the J call TRBJ1-1; 7 bases are shared with TRBD1. The CDR3 loop spans 16 amino acids. Germline trimming cut 3 bases from V and 3 bases from J; bases unmatched to any gene: 10. Germline CDR1 is SGHTA and CDR2 is FQGTGA. This CDR3 reads CASSLEPRDRDTEAFF. CDR3 in DNA: TGTGCCAGCAGCTTGGAACCCCGGGACAGAGACACTGAAGCTTTCTTT.

The chain employs TRBV5-6 and TRBJ2-1, with 7 bases aligning to TRBD2. V shed 2 bases and J 10 bases; nucleotides not matched to a gene: 12. Germline CDR1 is SGHDT and CDR2 is YYEEEE. CDR3 length: 15 residues. Written as DNA, the CDR3 is TGTGCCAGCAGCTTTACTTTAGGGGACTACAGGGAGCAGTTCTTC. This encodes CASSFTLGDYREQFF.

The rearrangement joins TRBV3-1 to TRBJ2-7; a weak D match, TRBD2 (6 bases). CDR3 length equals 16 residues. CDR1 is LGHDT, CDR2 YNNKEL, per germline (reference sequence). V lost 4 bases, J lost 6 bases, and 22 bases lay in between. CDR3 in amino acids: CASSPLAPADGGEQYF. CDR3 DNA: TGTGCCAGCAGCCCACTGGCCCCCGCAGACGGGGGCGAGCAGTACTTC.

At least ten counts were recorded for this clonotype. The V gene is TRBV6-5, the J gene TRBJ1-2; weak D call: TRBD1 (5 bases). Trimming took off 6 bases at V and 4 bases at J, with 12 bases between the two ends. Germline assignment: CDR1 MNHEY and CDR2 SVGAGI. The CDR3 totals 13 residues. The CDR3 loop is CASSSRQPYGYTF. The CDR3 DNA sequence: TGTGCCAGCAGCAGTCGACAGCCCTATGGCTACACCTTC.

This clonotype was picked up a small number of times. The V and J genes are TRBV10-2 and TRBJ2-5; D is perhaps TRBD1 (6 bases). The germline CDR1 and CDR2 sequences are WSHSY and SAAADI. The CDR3 contains 15 residues. The V end lost 0 bases, the J end lost 2 bases, and 10 bases lay between the germline ends. CDR3 sequence: CASSESGQTQETQYF. In DNA form, the CDR3 reads TGCGCCAGCAGTGAGTCCGGACAGACACAAGAGACCCAGTACTTC.

The chain employs TRBV7-9 and TRBJ1-1, with D maybe TRBD1 (5 bases). Looked up from germline, CDR1 is SEHNR and CDR2 is FQNEAQ (reference sequence). The CDR3 sequence is 13 residues long. V lost 5 bases and J lost 7, with 14 bases in between. CDR3 residues: CASSPIGAVEAFF. Here the CDR3 DNA reads TGTGCCAGCAGCCCAATTGGGGCAGTTGAAGCTTTCTTT. Full variable domain (outside the CDR3, taken from reference TRBV7-9 and TRBJ1-1): DTGVSQNPRHKITKRGQNVTFRCDPISEHNRLYWYRQTLGQGPEFLTYFQNEAQLEKSRLLSDRFSAERPKGSFSTLEIQRTEQGDSAMYLCASSPIGAVEAFFGQGTRLTVV.

This chain connects TRBV12-3 or TRBV12-4 to TRBJ1-5, with D hard to call. CDR3 length equals 15 residues. With 5 bases removed from V and 7 bases from J, the gap between germline ends came to 18 bases. CDR3 sequence reads: CASSVAWKLGQPQHF. The CDR3 DNA reads TGTGCCAGCAGTGTGGCGTGGAAATTGGGACAGCCCCAGCATTTT.

The chain has TRBV2 and TRBJ2-1; no firm D call. The CDR3 totals 14 residues. Trimming left V 8 bases short and J 7 bases short, with 18 bases between. The germline gives CDR1 SNHLY, CDR2 FYNNEI. CDR3 sequence: CASPRNPGRNEQFF. The DNA for the CDR3 is TGTGCCAGCCCCAGGAACCCCGGGCGTAATGAGCAGTTCTTC.

The sample holds a few counts of this clonotype. The CDR3 here is CASSVAGQMNTEAFF. The CDR3, as DNA: TGTGCCAGCAGCGTAGCAGGACAGATGAACACTGAAGCTTTCTTT. V is TRBV9 and J is TRBJ1-1, with D possibly TRBD1 on 6 matching bases. CDR1 is SGDLS and CDR2 is YYNGEE in the germline V gene. This CDR3 contains 15 residues. Trimming stripped 0 bases from V and 0 bases from J, with 9 bases between.

This clonotype came up a few times. This chain links TRBV5-1 with TRBJ1-2; no clear D. The germline CDR1 and CDR2 sequences are SGHRS and YFSETQ. This CDR3 region has 15 residues. Trimming shortened V by 2 bases and J by 4 bases, and 15 bases separated the two germline ends. The CDR3, as DNA: TGCGCCAGCAGCTTTTCCAGCTTTTCTATCTATGGCTACACCTTC. This encodes CASSFSSFSIYGYTF.

This clonotype appeared a few times. The V call is TRBV13, the J call TRBJ2-2, with 11 bases fitting TRBD2. Germline V gene lookup returns CDR1 PRHDT and CDR2 FYEKMQ (reference sequence). V gave up 5 bases and J gave up 3 bases; unmatched junction bases: 8. This CDR3 spans 17 amino acids. The CDR3: CASSPLSGGGYTGELFF. The DNA of the CDR3 is TGTGCCAGCAGCCCCCTTAGCGGGGGGGGCTACACCGGGGAGCTGTTTTTT.

This clonotype was counted at least ten times. The gene calls are TRBV9 and TRBJ2-3, with D possibly being TRBD1 (6 bases). Germline loops: CDR1 SGDLS, CDR2 YYNGEE. The CDR3 totals 14 residues. The ends were cut back, 3 bases at V and 5 bases at J, with 13 bases in the middle. The CDR3 loop reads CASSEAGAQDTQYF. CDR3 DNA sequence: TGTGCCAGCAGCGAGGCAGGGGCCCAAGATACGCAGTATTTT.

The rearrangement uses TRBV2 and TRBJ2-7; the match to TRBD2 covers 10 bases. CDR3 size: 12 residues. In germline, CDR1 is SNHLY, CDR2 FYNNEI. V lost 8 bases and J lost 4; bases outside the gene matches: 2. The CDR3 reads CASRLAGYEQYF. CDR3 sequence (DNA): TGTGCCAGCCGACTAGCGGGTTACGAGCAGTACTTC.

V gene TRBV20-1 combines with J gene TRBJ2-3; 7 positions match TRBD2. The CDR3 is 15 residues long. Germline values: CDR1 DFQATT, CDR2 SNEGSKA (reference sequence). V lost 3 bases, J lost 6 bases, and 12 bases stayed unmatched. For the CDR3, the DNA is TGCAGTGCTAGTCCCATTGGGCAGGGAGGGGATACGCAGTATTTT. It specifies CSASPIGQGGDTQYF.

This sequence joins TRBV5-4 and TRBJ2-2, with TRBD2 matching over 12 bases. The germline CDR1 and CDR2 sequences are SGHNT and YYREEE (reference sequence). CDR3 length equals 17 residues. J gave up 7 bases and V 0 bases, and 7 bases lay outside the gene matches. CDR3 nucleotide sequence: TGTGCCAGCAGCTTGGGACTAGCGGGAGTTGCGTTCGGGGAGCTGTTTTTT. It yields the protein CASSLGLAGVAFGELFF.

This clonotype was seen only a few times. The rearrangement uses TRBV6-6 and TRBJ2-7; perhaps D is TRBD1 or TRBD2 (5 bases each). CDR1 and CDR2 (germline): MNHNY, SVGAGI (reference sequence). There are 14 residues in the CDR3. Trimming pared 7 bases from V and 0 bases from J, leaving 13 bases between. CDR3 DNA sequence: TGTGCCAGCACCACCGGGACCAGCTCCTACGAGCAGTACTTC. Translation: CASTTGTSSYEQYF.

The chain has TRBV6-6 and TRBJ2-2, with 11 bases fitting TRBD2. The V and J ends lost 0 bases and 8 bases, in that order; junction bases with no gene match: 2. CDR1 is MNHNY, CDR2 SVGAGI, per germline (reference sequence). CDR3 length: 15 amino acids. CDR3 coding DNA: TGTGCCAGCAGTTACTCGCCTAGCGGGAGGGGGGAGCTGTTTTTT. Translating it yields CASSYSPSGRGELFF.

This clonotype was picked up many times. The rearrangement links TRBV4-2 to TRBJ2-2; tentatively, D is TRBD1 (8 bases). The germline gives CDR1 LGHNA, CDR2 YNFKEQ. With 3 bases removed from V and 3 bases from J, the gap between germline ends came to 14 bases. This CDR3 region has 16 residues. CDR3 sequence (DNA): TGTGCCAGCAGCCACCACAGGGGGGGGGACACCGGGGAGCTGTTTTTT. Protein sequence: CASSHHRGGDTGELFF.

The rearrangement uses TRBV24-1 and TRBJ2-1; D is ambiguous. The CDR3 sequence is 13 residues long. The ends were cut back, 8 bases at V and 4 bases at J, with 11 bases in the middle. Germline CDR1 reads KGHDR; CDR2 reads SFDVKD. CDR3 nucleotide sequence: TGTGCCACCACGTCCTCTGCATACAATGAGCAGTTCTTC. It specifies CATTSSAYNEQFF.

This clonotype has more than one count but fewer than ten. The J gene is TRBJ2-3, the V gene TRBV5-1; TRBD2 is a possible D gene (5 bases). CDR3 length: 16 residues. Trimming took off 0 bases at V and 4 bases at J, with 15 bases between the two ends. Looked up from germline, CDR1 is SGHRS and CDR2 is YFSETQ. The CDR3 loop reads CASSLGTSAGADTQYF. DNA of the CDR3: TGCGCCAGCAGCTTGGGAACTAGTGCTGGAGCAGATACGCAGTATTTT.

V is TRBV2 and J is TRBJ2-5; 10 nucleotides match TRBD2. Trimming removed 1 base from V and 1 base from J; junction bases left unmatched: 6. The germline V gene encodes CDR1 SNHLY and CDR2 FYNNEI. The CDR3 totals 17 residues. The CDR3 DNA sequence: TGTGCCAGCAGTGAAGGGCGGGCTAGCGGGAGCCAAGAGACCCAGTACTTC. Translated, it gives CASSEGRASGSQETQYF.

This clonotype was picked up a small number of times. The gene calls are TRBV5-5 and TRBJ2-5; the D gene is possibly TRBD1 (6 bases). V dropped 3 bases and J dropped 3 bases, with 15 bases sitting between them. The CDR3 spans 15 residues. The germline gives CDR1 SGHKS, CDR2 YYEKEE (reference sequence). DNA for the CDR3: TGTGCCAGCAGCTGGGAGTGGGGGCCGGAAGAGACCCAGTACTTC. This gives the protein CASSWEWGPEETQYF.

This sequence joins TRBV4-1 and TRBJ2-3; D remains ambiguous. Trimming removed 2 bases from V and 1 base from J, with 10 bases in between. The CDR3 contains 15 residues. Germline V gene lookup returns CDR1 MGHRA and CDR2 YSYEKL. The CDR3 DNA follows: TGCGCCAGCAGCCAATACGGCCACGGCACAGATACGCAGTATTTT. Translation: CASSQYGHGTDTQYF.

The rearrangement uses TRBV5-4 and TRBJ2-7; perhaps TRBD1 as D (5 bases). Trimming pared 0 bases from V and 5 bases from J, leaving 12 bases between. The CDR3 runs 14 residues. Germline V gene sequence: CDR1 SGHNT, CDR2 YYREEE (reference sequence). The CDR3 reads CASSLGTNINEQYF. CDR3 sequence (DNA): TGTGCCAGCAGCTTGGGGACAAACATAAACGAGCAGTACTTC.

This clonotype has a handful of counts. The chain has TRBV15 and TRBJ2-1; TRBD2 agrees at 7 bases. V lost 1 base and J lost 9; bases outside the gene matches: 12. This CDR3 region has 16 residues. Per germline, CDR1 LNHNV and CDR2 YYDKDF (reference sequence). The DNA of the CDR3 is TGTGCCACCAGCAGAGGGTCGGCGGGAGTCGAAGGTGAGCAGTTCTTC. Protein product: CATSRGSAGVEGEQFF.

This clonotype has at least ten counts. The chain recombines TRBV5-1 with TRBJ2-2, with TRBD2 identical over 7 bases. V trimming: 4 bases; J trimming: 7 bases; junction bases outside the gene matches: 7. The germline V gene encodes CDR1 SGHRS and CDR2 YFSETQ. This CDR3 has 14 amino acids. CDR3 nucleotide sequence: TGCGCCAGCAGCCACGGGACTACGATCGGGGAGCTGTTTTTT. Translation gives CASSHGTTIGELFF.

The chain employs TRBV5-1 and TRBJ1-2; D unclear. CDR3 length: 11 residues. Trimming cost V 4 bases and J 3 bases, with 4 bases left between them. The germline CDR1 and CDR2 sequences are SGHRS and YFSETQ. DNA for the CDR3: TGCGCCAGCAGCGAGGACTATGGCTACACCTTC. Translated, it gives CASSEDYGYTF.

This clonotype was observed a handful of times. The rearrangement links TRBV20-1 to TRBJ1-5; D possibly corresponds to TRBD1 (6 bases). This CDR3 is 15 amino acids long. From germline, CDR1 is DFQATT and CDR2 SNEGSKA (reference sequence). Trimming removed 5 bases from V and 0 bases from J, with 14 bases in between. CDR3 loop: CSAFQGSDSNQPQHF. Written as DNA, the CDR3 is TGCAGTGCTTTCCAGGGGTCGGATAGCAATCAGCCCCAGCATTTT.